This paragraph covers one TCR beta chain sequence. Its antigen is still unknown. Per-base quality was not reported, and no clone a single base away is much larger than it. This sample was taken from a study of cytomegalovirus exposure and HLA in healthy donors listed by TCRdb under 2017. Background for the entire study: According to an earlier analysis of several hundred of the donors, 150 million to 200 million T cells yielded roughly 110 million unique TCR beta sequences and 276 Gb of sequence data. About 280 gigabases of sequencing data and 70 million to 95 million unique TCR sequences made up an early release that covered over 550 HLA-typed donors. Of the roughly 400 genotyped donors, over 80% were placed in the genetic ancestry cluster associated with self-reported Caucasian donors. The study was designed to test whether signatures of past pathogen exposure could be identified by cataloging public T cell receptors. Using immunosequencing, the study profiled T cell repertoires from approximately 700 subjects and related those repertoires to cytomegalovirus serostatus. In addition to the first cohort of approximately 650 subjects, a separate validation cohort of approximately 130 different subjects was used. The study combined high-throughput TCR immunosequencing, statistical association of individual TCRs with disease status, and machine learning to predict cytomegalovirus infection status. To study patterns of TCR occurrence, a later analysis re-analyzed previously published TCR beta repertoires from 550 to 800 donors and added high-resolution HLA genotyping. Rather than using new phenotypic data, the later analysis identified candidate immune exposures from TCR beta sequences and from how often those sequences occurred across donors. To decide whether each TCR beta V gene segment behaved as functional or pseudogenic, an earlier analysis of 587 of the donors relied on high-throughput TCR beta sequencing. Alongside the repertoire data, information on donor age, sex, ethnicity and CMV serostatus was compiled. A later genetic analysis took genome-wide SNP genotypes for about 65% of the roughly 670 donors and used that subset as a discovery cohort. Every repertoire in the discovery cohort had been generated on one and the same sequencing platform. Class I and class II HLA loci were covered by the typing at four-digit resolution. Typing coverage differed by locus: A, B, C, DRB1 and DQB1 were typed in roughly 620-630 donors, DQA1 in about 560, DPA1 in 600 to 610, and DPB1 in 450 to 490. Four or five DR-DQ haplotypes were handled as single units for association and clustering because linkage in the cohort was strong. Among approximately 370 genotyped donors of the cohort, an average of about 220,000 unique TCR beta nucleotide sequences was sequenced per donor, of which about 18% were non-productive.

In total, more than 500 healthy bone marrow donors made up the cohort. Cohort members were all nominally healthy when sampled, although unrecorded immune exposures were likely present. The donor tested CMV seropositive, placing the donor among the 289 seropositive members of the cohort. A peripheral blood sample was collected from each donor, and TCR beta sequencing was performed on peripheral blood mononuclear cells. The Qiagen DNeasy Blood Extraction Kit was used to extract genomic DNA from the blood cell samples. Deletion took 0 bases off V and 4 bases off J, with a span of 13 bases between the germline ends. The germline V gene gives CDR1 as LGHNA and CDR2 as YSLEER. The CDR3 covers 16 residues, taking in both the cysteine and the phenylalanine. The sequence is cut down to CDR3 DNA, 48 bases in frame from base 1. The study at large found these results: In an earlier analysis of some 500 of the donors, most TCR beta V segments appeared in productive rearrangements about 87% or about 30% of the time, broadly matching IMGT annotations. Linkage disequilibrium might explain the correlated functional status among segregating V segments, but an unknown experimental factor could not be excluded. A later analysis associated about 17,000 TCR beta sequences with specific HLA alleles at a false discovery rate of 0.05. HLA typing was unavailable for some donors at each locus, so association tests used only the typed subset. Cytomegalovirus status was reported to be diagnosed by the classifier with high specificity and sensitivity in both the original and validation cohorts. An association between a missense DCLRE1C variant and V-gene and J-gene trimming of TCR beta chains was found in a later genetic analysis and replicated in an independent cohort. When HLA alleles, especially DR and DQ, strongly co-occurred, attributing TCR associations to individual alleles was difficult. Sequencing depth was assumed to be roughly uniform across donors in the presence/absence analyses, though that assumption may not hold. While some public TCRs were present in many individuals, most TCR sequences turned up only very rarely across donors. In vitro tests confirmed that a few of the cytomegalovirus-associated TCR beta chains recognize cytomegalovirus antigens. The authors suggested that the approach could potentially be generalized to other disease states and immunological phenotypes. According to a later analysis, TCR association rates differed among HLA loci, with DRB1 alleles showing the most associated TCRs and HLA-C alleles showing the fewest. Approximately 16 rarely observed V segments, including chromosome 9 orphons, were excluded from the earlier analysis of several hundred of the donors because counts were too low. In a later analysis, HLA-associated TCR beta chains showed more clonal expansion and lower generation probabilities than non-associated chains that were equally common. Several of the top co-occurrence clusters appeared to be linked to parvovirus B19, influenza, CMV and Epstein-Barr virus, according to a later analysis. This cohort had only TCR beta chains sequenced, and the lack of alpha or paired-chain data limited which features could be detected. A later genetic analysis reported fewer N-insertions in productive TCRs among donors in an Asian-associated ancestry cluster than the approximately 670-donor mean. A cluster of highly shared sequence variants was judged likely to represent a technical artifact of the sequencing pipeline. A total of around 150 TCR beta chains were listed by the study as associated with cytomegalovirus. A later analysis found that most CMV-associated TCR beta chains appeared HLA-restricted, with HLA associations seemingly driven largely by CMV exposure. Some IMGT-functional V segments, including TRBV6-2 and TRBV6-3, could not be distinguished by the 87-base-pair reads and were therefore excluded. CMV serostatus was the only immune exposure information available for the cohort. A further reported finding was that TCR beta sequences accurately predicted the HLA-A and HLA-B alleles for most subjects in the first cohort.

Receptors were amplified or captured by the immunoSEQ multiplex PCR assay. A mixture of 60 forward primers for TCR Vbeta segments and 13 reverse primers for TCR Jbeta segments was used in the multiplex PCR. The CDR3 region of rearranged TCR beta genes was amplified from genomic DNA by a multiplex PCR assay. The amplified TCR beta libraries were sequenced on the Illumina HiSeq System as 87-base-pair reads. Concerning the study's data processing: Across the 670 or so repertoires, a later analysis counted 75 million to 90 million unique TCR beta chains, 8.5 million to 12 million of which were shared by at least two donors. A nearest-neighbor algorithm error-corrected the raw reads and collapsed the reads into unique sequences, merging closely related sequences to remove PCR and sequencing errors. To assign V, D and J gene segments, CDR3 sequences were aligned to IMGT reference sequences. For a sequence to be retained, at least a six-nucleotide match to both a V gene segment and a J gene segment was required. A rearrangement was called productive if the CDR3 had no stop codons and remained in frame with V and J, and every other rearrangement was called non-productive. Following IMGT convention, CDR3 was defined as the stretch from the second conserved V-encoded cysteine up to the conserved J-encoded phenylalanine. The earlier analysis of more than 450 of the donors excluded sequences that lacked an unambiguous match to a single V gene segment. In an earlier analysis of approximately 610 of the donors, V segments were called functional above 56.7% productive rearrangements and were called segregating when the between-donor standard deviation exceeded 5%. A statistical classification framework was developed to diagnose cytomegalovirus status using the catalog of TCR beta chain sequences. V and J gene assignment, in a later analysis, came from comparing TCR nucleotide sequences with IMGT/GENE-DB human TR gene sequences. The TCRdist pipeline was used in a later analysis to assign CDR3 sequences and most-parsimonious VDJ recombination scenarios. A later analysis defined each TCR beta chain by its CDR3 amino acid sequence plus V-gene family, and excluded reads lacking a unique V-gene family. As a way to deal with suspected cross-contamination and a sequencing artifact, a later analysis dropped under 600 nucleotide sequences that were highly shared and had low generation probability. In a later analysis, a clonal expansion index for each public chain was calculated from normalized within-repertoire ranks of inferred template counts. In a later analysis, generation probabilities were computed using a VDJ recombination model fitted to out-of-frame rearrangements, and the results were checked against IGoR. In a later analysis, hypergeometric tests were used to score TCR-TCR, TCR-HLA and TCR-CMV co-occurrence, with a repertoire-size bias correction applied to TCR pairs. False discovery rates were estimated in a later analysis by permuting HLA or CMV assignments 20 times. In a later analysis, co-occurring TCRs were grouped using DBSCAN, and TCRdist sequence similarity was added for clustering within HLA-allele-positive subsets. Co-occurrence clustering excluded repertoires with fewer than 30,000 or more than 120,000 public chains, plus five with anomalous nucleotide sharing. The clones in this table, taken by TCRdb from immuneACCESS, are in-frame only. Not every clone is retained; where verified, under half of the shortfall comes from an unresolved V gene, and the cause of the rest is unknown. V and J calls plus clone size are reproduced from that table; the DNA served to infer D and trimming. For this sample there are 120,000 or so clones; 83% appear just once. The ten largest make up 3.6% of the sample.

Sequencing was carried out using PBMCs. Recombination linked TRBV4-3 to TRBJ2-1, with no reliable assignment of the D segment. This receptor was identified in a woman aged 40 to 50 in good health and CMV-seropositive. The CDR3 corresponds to CASSQDSHVSYNEQFF. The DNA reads TGCGCCAGCAGCCAAGATTCCCATGTTTCATACAATGAGCAGTTCTTC.